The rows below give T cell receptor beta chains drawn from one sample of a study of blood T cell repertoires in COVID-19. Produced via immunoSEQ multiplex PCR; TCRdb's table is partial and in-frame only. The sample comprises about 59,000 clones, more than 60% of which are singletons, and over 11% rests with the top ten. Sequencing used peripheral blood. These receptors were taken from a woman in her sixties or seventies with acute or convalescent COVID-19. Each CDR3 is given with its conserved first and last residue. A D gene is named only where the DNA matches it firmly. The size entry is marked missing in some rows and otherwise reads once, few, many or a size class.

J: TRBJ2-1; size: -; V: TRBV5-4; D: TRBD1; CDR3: CASSQGQGNEQFF; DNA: TGTGCCAGCAGCCAGGGACAGGGGAATGAGCAGTTCTTC
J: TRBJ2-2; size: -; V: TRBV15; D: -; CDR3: CATSRDWGHGELFF; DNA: TGTGCCACCAGCAGAGATTGGGGGCACGGGGAGCTGTTTTTT
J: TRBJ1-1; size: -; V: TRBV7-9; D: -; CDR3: CASSLGGEAFF; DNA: TGTGCCAGCAGCTTAGGGGGCGAAGCTTTCTTT
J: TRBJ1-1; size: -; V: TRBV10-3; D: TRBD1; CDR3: CAISDRDRGMNTEAFF; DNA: TGTGCCATCAGTGATAGGGACAGGGGCATGAACACTGAAGCTTTCTTT
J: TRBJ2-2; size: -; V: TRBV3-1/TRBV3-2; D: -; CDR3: CASSRTSGQGGELFF; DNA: TGTGCCAGCAGCCGGACCTCAGGGCAGGGCGGGGAGCTGTTTTTT
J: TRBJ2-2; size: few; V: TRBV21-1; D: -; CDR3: CASRLLAGALNTGELFF; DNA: TGTGCCAGCAGATTACTAGCGGGGGCCTTGAACACCGGGGAGCTGTTTTTT
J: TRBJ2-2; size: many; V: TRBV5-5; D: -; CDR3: CASIKAGPSNTGELFF; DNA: TGTGCCAGCATCAAAGCTGGGCCGTCGAACACCGGGGAGCTGTTTTTT
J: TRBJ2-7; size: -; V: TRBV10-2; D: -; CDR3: CASSDLYEQYF; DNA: TGCGCCAGCAGTGACTTATACGAGCAGTACTTC
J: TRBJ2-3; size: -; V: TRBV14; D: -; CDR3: CASSQERVATQYF; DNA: TGTGCCAGCAGCCAAGAGAGAGTTGCCACGCAGTATTTT
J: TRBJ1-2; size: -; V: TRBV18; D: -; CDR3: CASSPSDEGYGYTF; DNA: TGTGCCAGCTCACCCAGCGACGAGGGCTATGGCTACACCTTC
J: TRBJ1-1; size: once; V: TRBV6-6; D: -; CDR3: CASSYREREAFF; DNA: TGTGCCAGCAGTTACAGGGAGAGAGAAGCTTTCTTT
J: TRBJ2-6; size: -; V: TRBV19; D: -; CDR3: CASSTQGTGANVLTF; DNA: TGTGCCAGTAGTACGCAGGGCACTGGGGCCAACGTCCTGACTTTC
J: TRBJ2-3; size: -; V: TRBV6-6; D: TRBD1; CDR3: CASRQQGAVDTQYF; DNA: TGTGCCAGCAGGCAACAGGGGGCAGTGGATACGCAGTATTTT
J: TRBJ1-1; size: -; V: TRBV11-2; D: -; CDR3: CASSWPKLLRGTEAFF; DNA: TGTGCCAGCAGCTGGCCGAAGCTTCTCCGAGGCACTGAAGCTTTCTTT
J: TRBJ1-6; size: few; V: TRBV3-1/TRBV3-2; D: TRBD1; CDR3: CASSQDLDREAPLHF; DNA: TGTGCCAGCAGCCAAGATTTGGACAGGGAAGCACCCCTCCACTTT
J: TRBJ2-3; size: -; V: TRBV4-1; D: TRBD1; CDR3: CASSLTGGFVDTQYF; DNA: TGCGCCAGCAGCCTTACAGGGGGCTTCGTAGATACGCAGTATTTT
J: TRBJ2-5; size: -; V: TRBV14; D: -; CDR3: CASTPRGQETQYF; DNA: TGTGCCAGCACCCCCCGGGGGCAAGAGACCCAGTACTTC
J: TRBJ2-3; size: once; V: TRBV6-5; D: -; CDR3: CASRGTTTQYF; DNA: TGTGCCAGCAGAGGGACAACTACGCAGTATTTT
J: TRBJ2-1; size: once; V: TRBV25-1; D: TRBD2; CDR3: CASSEKVRAGGTNEQFF; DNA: TGTGCCAGCAGTGAAAAGGTTCGGGCGGGGGGGACCAATGAGCAGTTCTTC
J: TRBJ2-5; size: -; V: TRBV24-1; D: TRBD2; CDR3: CATSDSGGRKVMTQYF; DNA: TGTGCCACCAGTGACTCGGGGGGGCGGAAGGTTATGACCCAGTACTTC
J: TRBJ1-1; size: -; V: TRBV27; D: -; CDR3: CASSLSSTANTEAFF; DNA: TGTGCCAGCAGTTTATCATCGACAGCGAACACTGAAGCTTTCTTT
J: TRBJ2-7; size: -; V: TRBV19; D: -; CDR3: CASSLTRVNREQYF; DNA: TGTGCCAGTTCCCTCACCAGGGTTAATCGGGAGCAGTACTTC
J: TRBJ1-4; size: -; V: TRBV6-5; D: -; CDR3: CATRAGATNEKLFF; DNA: TGTGCCACCCGGGCAGGGGCTACTAATGAAAAACTGTTTTTT
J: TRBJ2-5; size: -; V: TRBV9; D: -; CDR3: CASTAGGGLETQYF; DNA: TGTGCCAGCACCGCTGGGGGGGGCTTAGAGACCCAGTACTTC
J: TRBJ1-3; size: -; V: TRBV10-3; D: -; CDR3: CAISVGGQGAGNTIYF; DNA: TGTGCCATCAGTGTCGGGGGGCAGGGTGCGGGAAACACCATATATTTT
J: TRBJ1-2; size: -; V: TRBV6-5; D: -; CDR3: CASRGAGQGDGYTF; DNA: TGTGCCAGCAGGGGGGCCGGTCAGGGTGATGGCTACACCTTC
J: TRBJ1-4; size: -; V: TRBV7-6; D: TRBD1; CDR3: CASSPKESEDRGNEKLFF; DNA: TGTGCCAGCAGCCCAAAGGAGTCTGAGGACAGGGGGAATGAAAAACTGTTTTTT
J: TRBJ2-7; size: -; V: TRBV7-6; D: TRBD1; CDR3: CASSSRLGGTGALYEQYF; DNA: TGTGCCAGCAGCTCGAGACTAGGGGGGACAGGGGCTCTCTACGAGCAGTACTTC
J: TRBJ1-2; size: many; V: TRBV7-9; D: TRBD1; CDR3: CASSFGSRDRAYGYTF; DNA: TGTGCCAGCAGCTTTGGATCTCGGGACAGGGCCTATGGCTACACCTTC
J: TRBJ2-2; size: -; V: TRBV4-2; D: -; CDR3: CASSQAGGRGELFF; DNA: TGTGCCAGCAGCCAAGCGGGGGGCCGGGGGGAGCTGTTTTTT
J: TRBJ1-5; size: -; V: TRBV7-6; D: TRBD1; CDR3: CASSTTTGLQPQHF; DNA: TGTGCCAGCAGCACCACGACAGGGCTTCAGCCCCAGCATTTT
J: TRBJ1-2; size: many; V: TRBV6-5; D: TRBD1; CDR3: CASSRQGLNYGYTF; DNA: TGTGCCAGCAGTCGACAGGGCCTTAACTATGGCTACACCTTC
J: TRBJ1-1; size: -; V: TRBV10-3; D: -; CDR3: CAIKLDKNTEAFF; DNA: TGTGCCATAAAACTGGACAAGAACACTGAAGCTTTCTTT
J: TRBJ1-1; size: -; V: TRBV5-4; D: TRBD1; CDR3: CASSLRKGAANTEAFF; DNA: TGTGCCAGCAGCTTGAGGAAGGGGGCGGCGAACACTGAAGCTTTCTTT
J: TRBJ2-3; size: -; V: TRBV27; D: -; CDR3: CASSFGSTDTQYF; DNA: TGTGCCAGCAGTTTCGGGAGCACAGATACGCAGTATTTT
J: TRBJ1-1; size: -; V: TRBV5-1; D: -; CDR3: CASSLESGAGAEAFF; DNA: TGCGCCAGCAGCTTGGAGTCAGGGGCGGGGGCTGAAGCTTTCTTT
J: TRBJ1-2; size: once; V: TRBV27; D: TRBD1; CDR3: CASSLRQGYGYTF; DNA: TGTGCCAGCAGTTTGAGACAGGGCTATGGCTACACCTTC
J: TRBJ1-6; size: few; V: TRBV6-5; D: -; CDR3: CASSYAGAGNSPLHF; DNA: TGTGCCAGCAGTTACGCGGGGGCCGGTAATTCACCCCTCCACTTT
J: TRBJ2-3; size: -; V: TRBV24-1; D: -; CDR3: CATSGSQGSTDTQYF; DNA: TGTGCCACCAGTGGCAGCCAGGGGAGCACAGATACGCAGTATTTT
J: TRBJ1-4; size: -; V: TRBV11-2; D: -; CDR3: CASSRIGVNEKLFF; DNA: TGTGCCAGCAGCCGCATAGGGGTTAATGAAAAACTGTTTTTT
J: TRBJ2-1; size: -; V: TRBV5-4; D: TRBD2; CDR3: CASSLKAGGPGEQFF; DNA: TGTGCCAGCAGCTTAAAAGCGGGGGGGCCCGGTGAGCAGTTCTTC
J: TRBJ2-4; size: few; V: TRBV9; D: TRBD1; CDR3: CASSVTGTKNIQYF; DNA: TGTGCCAGCAGCGTGACAGGGACCAAAAACATTCAGTACTTC
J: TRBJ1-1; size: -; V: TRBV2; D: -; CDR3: CASVNGGTEAFF; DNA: TGTGCCAGCGTAAACGGCGGAACTGAAGCTTTCTTT
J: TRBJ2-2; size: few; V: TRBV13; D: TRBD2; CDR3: CASFASGGTKTGELFF; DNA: TGTGCCAGCTTTGCTAGCGGGGGAACGAAGACCGGGGAGCTGTTTTTT
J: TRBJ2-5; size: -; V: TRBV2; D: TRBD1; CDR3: CASTGQVGETQYF; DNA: TGTGCCAGCACAGGACAGGTGGGGGAGACCCAGTACTTC
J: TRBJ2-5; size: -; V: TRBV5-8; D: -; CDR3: CASSLTDRQETQYF; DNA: TGTGCCAGCAGCTTGACTGACAGGCAAGAGACCCAGTACTTC
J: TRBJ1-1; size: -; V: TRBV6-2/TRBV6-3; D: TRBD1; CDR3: CASSYLTFGQGGTEAFF; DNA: TGTGCCAGCAGTTACTTGACCTTCGGACAGGGCGGGACTGAAGCTTTCTTT